The 29 T cell receptor beta chains below all came from one sample that was sequenced in a study of cytomegalovirus exposure and HLA in healthy donors. A multiplex PCR was run with 60 Vbeta primers and 13 Jbeta primers. Assay used: immunoSEQ multiplex PCR; TCRdb lists only in-frame clones, some missing. The repertoire has 160,000 or so clones, about four fifths of them found once; the top ten carry less than 15%. Sequencing was performed on PBMCs. All receptors come from a woman aged 50 to 60 in good health and CMV-seronegative.

The chain uses TRBV7-9 and TRBJ1-2; TRBD1 is a possible D gene (6 bases). CDR3 size: 13 residues. Between the trimmed V and J ends, which lost 2 bases and 5 bases, there was a span of 9 bases. Germline V gives CDR1 SEHNR, CDR2 FQNEAQ (reference sequence). DNA for the CDR3: TGTGCCAGCAGCTTAAAGGGGGGGTATGGCTACACCTTC. Amino acids: CASSLKGGYGYTF.

The V gene is TRBV11-3, the J gene TRBJ1-5; the D gene is possibly TRBD1 (5 bases). The CDR3 runs to 17 residues. The germline V gene encodes CDR1 SGHNT and CDR2 YENEEA. Trimming removed 0 bases at V and 3 bases at J, with 15 bases between. The DNA of the CDR3 is TGTGCCAGCAGCTTAGATAAGCGACAGAGAACCAATCAGCCCCAGCATTTT. Its translation: CASSLDKRQRTNQPQHF. Drawing the rest from reference TRBV11-3 and TRBJ1-5, the complete variable domain is EAGVVQSPRYKIIEKKQPVAFWCNPISGHNTLYWYLQNLGQGPELLIRYENEEAVDDSQLPKDRFSAERLKGVDSTLKIQPAELGDSAVYLCASSLDKRQRTNQPQHFGDGTRLSIL.

The chain links TRBV4-1 to TRBJ2-2, with D perhaps TRBD2 (8 bases). Trimming took 3 bases from V and 2 from J, leaving 13 bases between them. Per the germline V gene, CDR1 is MGHRA and CDR2 is YSYEKL. This CDR3 has 16 amino acids. The CDR3 reads CASSHSGTDNTGELFF. CDR3 sequence (DNA): TGCGCCAGCAGCCATAGCGGGACAGATAACACCGGGGAGCTGTTTTTT.

This clone appeared once. The chain joins TRBV21-1 to TRBJ1-6; the table's D call, TRBD1, has no DNA check behind it. TRBV21-1 is marked as a pseudogene. CDR3 length: 15 amino acids. The CDR3 nucleotides read TGTGCCAGCAGCAAAGTAAGGGGGCCGGGCTCACCCCTCCACTTT. Residues: CASSKVRGPGSPLHF.

CDR3 nucleotides: TGTGCCAGCAGTGAAGCGGAGGCTGGAAACACCATATATTTT. Amino acid sequence: CASSEAEAGNTIYF. The chain combines TRBV6-1 with TRBJ1-3; D gene uncertain. Germline V gene lookup returns CDR1 MNHNS and CDR2 SASEGT. The CDR3 consists of 14 residues. Trimming cost V 0 bases and J 2 bases, with 5 bases left between them.

This chain joins TRBV11-2 and TRBJ2-7; D gene ambiguous. The CDR3 runs 14 residues. Germline lookup yields CDR1 SGHAT and CDR2 FQNNGV. V was pared by 5 bases and J by 3 bases, with 14 bases between. CDR3 residues: CASSLGSTFYEQYF. CDR3 coding DNA: TGTGCCAGCAGCCTAGGATCTACCTTCTACGAGCAGTACTTC.

This chain links TRBV11-1 with TRBJ2-7; unclear D gene. Trimming cost V 4 bases and J 0 bases, with 10 bases left between them. This CDR3 comprises 14 residues. In germline, CDR1 is SGHAT, CDR2 FQDESV (reference sequence). The CDR3 reads CASSSMRNSYEQYF. Written as DNA, the CDR3 is TGTGCCAGCAGCTCAATGCGAAACTCCTACGAGCAGTACTTC.

The CDR3 here is CATSRWGDGGSDEKLFF. Written as DNA, the CDR3 is TGTGCCACCAGCAGATGGGGTGACGGGGGAAGTGATGAAAAACTGTTTTTT. The V and J genes are TRBV15 and TRBJ1-4, with D perhaps TRBD1 (5 bases). Germline V gene lookup returns CDR1 LNHNV and CDR2 YYDKDF (reference sequence). Trimming cost V 2 bases and J 6 bases, with 19 bases left between them. This CDR3 is built from 17 residues.

V is TRBV27 and J is TRBJ2-1; the D gene is possibly TRBD1 (6 bases). V shed 2 bases and J shed 7 bases, with 15 bases lying between them. The CDR3 loop spans 15 amino acids. CDR1 and CDR2 (germline): MNHEY, SMNVEV (reference sequence). The DNA for the CDR3 is TGTGCCAGCAGTTTACCGCCAGGGGTGGGTAATGAGCAGTTCTTC. This gives the protein CASSLPPGVGNEQFF.

The gene calls are TRBV11-1 and TRBJ2-1, with D perhaps TRBD2 (6 bases). Germline V CDR1 and CDR2: SGHAT, FQDESV (reference sequence). Trimming stripped 1 base from V and 6 bases from J, with 19 bases between. The CDR3 loop spans 17 amino acids. The DNA for the CDR3 is TGTGCCAGCAGCTTAGGGTCTTCGGGACTCTCGGGCAATGAGCAGTTCTTC. This encodes CASSLGSSGLSGNEQFF.

This clone has more than one count but fewer than ten. The J gene is TRBJ1-6, the V gene TRBV11-2; D possibly corresponds to TRBD1 (5 bases). CDR3 size: 14 residues. V was trimmed by 4 bases and J by 10 bases, leaving 14 bases between them. The germline V gene has CDR1 SGHAT and CDR2 FQNNGV. This CDR3 reads CASSSVPTVSPLHF. CDR3 bases: TGTGCCAGCAGCTCCGTACCGACAGTCTCACCCCTCCACTTT.

CDR3: CATTSGGAARTDTQYF. In DNA form, the CDR3 reads TGTGCCACGACTAGCGGGGGGGCAGCAAGAACAGATACGCAGTATTTT. This chain joins TRBV19 and TRBJ2-3; the match to TRBD2 covers 14 bases. V was clipped by 10 bases and J by 3 bases; unmatched bases: 9. Germline V gene sequence: CDR1 LNHDA, CDR2 SQIVND (reference sequence). The length of the CDR3 is 16 residues.

This clone was seen only once. The chain links TRBV9 to TRBJ2-1; possibly TRBD2 for D (5 bases). This CDR3 comprises 13 residues. The germline gives CDR1 SGDLS, CDR2 YYNGEE. Trimming removed 3 bases at V and 5 bases at J, with 9 bases between. CDR3 DNA sequence: TGTGCCAGCAGCGGCGGGCTCGACAATGAGCAGTTCTTC. Its translation: CASSGGLDNEQFF. Looking up the rest from reference TRBV9 and TRBJ2-1 gives the full variable domain: DSGVTQTPKHLITATGQRVTLRCSPRSGDLSVYWYQQSLDQGLQFLIQYYNGEERAKGNILERFSAQQFPDLHSELNLSSLELGDSALYFCASSGGLDNEQFFGPGTRLTVL.

Here the CDR3 reads CASSLMGQGIAGELFF. The CDR3 nucleotides read TGTGCCAGCAGCTTAATGGGACAGGGAATCGCCGGGGAGCTGTTTTTT. The genes are TRBV7-3 and TRBJ2-2; 9 positions agree with TRBD1. Germline values: CDR1 SGHTA, CDR2 FQGTGA. The CDR3 is 16 residues long. The V gene end was trimmed by 1 base and the J gene end by 6 bases; junction bases not matched to a gene: 6.

V is TRBV6-1 and J is TRBJ2-3; 9 positions match TRBD2. The CDR3 sequence is 15 residues long. Germline V lookup: CDR1 MNHNS, CDR2 SASEGT. The V gene end was trimmed by 7 bases and the J gene end by 4 bases; junction bases not matched to a gene: 9. CDR3 sequence: CASTPLAGNPDTQYF. CDR3 DNA: TGTGCCAGCACCCCCCTAGCGGGGAACCCAGATACGCAGTATTTT.

The J gene is TRBJ1-2, the V gene TRBV19; no firm D call. The CDR3 has 11 amino acids. Trimming took off 3 bases at V and 13 bases at J, with 12 bases between the two ends. CDR1 is LNHDA and CDR2 is SQIVND in the germline V gene (reference sequence). CDR3 in amino acids: CASSMGGGGTF. As DNA, the CDR3 is TGTGCCAGTAGTATGGGAGGTGGAGGCACCTTC.

The genes are TRBV5-4 and TRBJ2-7; 10 bases fit TRBD2. J was trimmed by 2 bases and V by 0 bases; bases with no gene match: 5. This CDR3 spans 16 amino acids. Germline V CDR1 and CDR2: SGHNT, YYREEE (reference sequence). The CDR3 DNA reads TGTGCCAGCAGCTTGGGACTAGCGGGCGAAGCCTACGAGCAGTACTTC. Its translation is CASSLGLAGEAYEQYF.

V usage is TRBV6-5 and J usage is TRBJ1-4; D may be TRBD1 (6 bases). Trimming shortened V by 2 bases and J by 5 bases, and 9 bases separated the two germline ends. CDR1 is MNHEY, CDR2 SVGAGI, per germline. This CDR3 contains 14 residues. CDR3 loop: CASSYAGVNEKLFF. CDR3 coding DNA: TGTGCCAGCAGTTACGCAGGGGTAAATGAAAAACTGTTTTTT.

The table lists this clone with a few counts. The J gene is TRBJ1-5, the V gene TRBV7-2; weak D call: TRBD1 (6 bases). Per the germline V gene, CDR1 is SGHTA and CDR2 is FQGNSA. Between the trimmed V and J ends, which lost 6 bases and 6 bases, there was a span of 18 bases. The CDR3 contains 15 residues. DNA of the CDR3: TGTGCCAGCAGTCCGAACGGGGGGCTTGGTCAGCCCCAGCATTTT. It specifies CASSPNGGLGQPQHF. Using reference TRBV7-2 and TRBJ1-5 for the parts outside the CDR3, the full variable domain is GAGVSQSPSNKVTEKGKDVELRCDPISGHTALYWYRQSLGQGLEFLIYFQGNSAPDKSGLPSDRFSAERTGGSVSTLTIQRTQQEDSAVYLCASSPNGGLGQPQHFGDGTRLSIL.

This sequence joins TRBV5-8 and TRBJ2-7; tentative D call: TRBD2 (6 bases). Germline CDR1 reads SGHTS; CDR2 reads YDEGEE. The CDR3 is 15 amino acids. The V and J ends lost 4 bases and 0 bases respectively, with 14 bases between them. CDR3 bases: TGTGCCAGCAGCCGTTGGGGGGTCAGCTCCTACGAGCAGTACTTC. It is translated as CASSRWGVSSYEQYF. The whole variable domain, remainder taken from reference TRBV5-8 and TRBJ2-7, is EAGVTQSPTHLIKTRGQQATLRCSPISGHTSVYWYQQALGLGLQFLLWYDEGEERNRGNFPPRFSGRQFPNYSSELNVNALELEDSALYLCASSRWGVSSYEQYFGPGTRLTVT.

This clone has only one observation. The chain combines TRBV28 with TRBJ1-2; 11 positions agree with TRBD1. CDR3 length: 15 amino acids. The V and J ends lost 4 bases and 8 bases, in that order; junction bases with no gene match: 9. Germline V lookup: CDR1 MDHEN, CDR2 SYDVKM. CDR3 region: CASSSPGQGVPGYTF. The CDR3 DNA is TGTGCCAGCAGTTCTCCGGGACAGGGGGTGCCCGGCTACACCTTC.

The chain is built from TRBV7-9 and TRBJ2-1; maybe TRBD2 (7 bases). Deletions cut 11 bases from V and 5 bases from J, with 19 bases between. Germline lookup yields CDR1 SEHNR and CDR2 FQNEAQ (reference sequence). The CDR3 sequence is 14 residues long. The CDR3 nucleotides read TGTGCCGACGAGAGGGGGGGGGAGCACAATGAGCAGTTCTTC. Amino acid sequence: CADERGGEHNEQFF.

The genes are TRBV13 and TRBJ2-2; 7 nucleotides line up with TRBD2. This CDR3 contains 16 residues. Germline values: CDR1 PRHDT, CDR2 FYEKMQ (reference sequence). V lost 5 bases and J lost 5; bases outside the gene matches: 11. CDR3 sequence reads: CASSAPLREYTGELFF. The DNA for the CDR3 is TGTGCCAGCAGCGCCCCCCTGCGGGAGTATACCGGGGAGCTGTTTTTT. The entire variable domain, with the rest obtained from reference TRBV13 and TRBJ2-2, is as follows: AAGVIQSPRHLIKEKRETATLKCYPIPRHDTVYWYQQGPGQDPQFLISFYEKMQSDKGSIPDRFSAQQFSDYHSELNMSSLELGDSALYFCASSAPLREYTGELFFGEGSRLTVL.

The J gene is TRBJ1-2, the V gene TRBV2; TRBD1 matches 9 bases. The CDR3 is 12 amino acids. Germline V CDR1 and CDR2: SNHLY, FYNNEI. V shed 8 bases, J shed 4 bases, and the junction held 2 bases outside the gene matches. CDR3 region: CASPDRGYGYTF. The CDR3, as DNA: TGTGCCAGCCCGGACAGGGGCTATGGCTACACCTTC. Together with reference TRBV2 and TRBJ1-2, the CDR3 gives the full variable domain: EPEVTQTPSHQVTQMGQEVILRCVPISNHLYFYWYRQILGQKVEFLVSFYNNEISEKSEIFDDQFSVERPDGSNFTLKIRSTKLEDSAMYFCASPDRGYGYTFGSGTRLTVV.

The genes are TRBV12-5 and TRBJ2-1, with 7 nucleotides matching TRBD1. The CDR3 is 14 residues long. The V segment lost 7 bases and the J segment 6 bases; nucleotides outside the gene matches: 9. Germline V gene lookup returns CDR1 LGHNT and CDR2 FRNRAP. CDR3 loop: CASVPGQLGNEQFF. The CDR3 bases are TGTGCTAGTGTCCCGGGACAGCTTGGCAATGAGCAGTTCTTC.

The CDR3 DNA is TGTGCCAGCAGCTTGGCAGGCGGGCTGTATAATTCACCCCTCCACTTT. This translates into CASSLAGGLYNSPLHF. V and J are TRBV5-4 and TRBJ1-6; D unresolved. The germline CDR1 and CDR2 sequences are SGHNT and YYREEE (reference sequence). This CDR3 has 16 amino acids. The V and J ends lost 0 bases and 4 bases respectively, with 11 bases between them.

This chain uses TRBV6-6 with TRBJ1-1; 9 bases are a match to TRBD1. Germline assignment: CDR1 MNHNY and CDR2 SVGAGI (reference sequence). The CDR3 consists of 13 residues. Trimming removed 9 bases from V and 4 bases from J; junction bases left unmatched: 6. This CDR3 reads CASTGGRSTEAFF. CDR3 DNA sequence: TGTGCCAGTACAGGGGGCCGTAGCACTGAAGCTTTCTTT.

The chain is built from TRBV4-1 and TRBJ1-1; TRBD1 matches 8 bases. J was trimmed by 1 base and V by 2 bases; bases with no gene match: 6. From germline, CDR1 is MGHRA and CDR2 YSYEKL. There are 16 residues in the CDR3. This CDR3 is CASSQWTGLGNTEAFF. The DNA for the CDR3 is TGCGCCAGCAGCCAATGGACAGGGCTTGGGAACACTGAAGCTTTCTTT.

The sample holds a few counts of this clone. This chain's CDR3 is CASSLARDSNTEAFF. As DNA, the CDR3 is TGTGCCAGCAGCTTAGCTCGGGACAGTAACACTGAAGCTTTCTTT. This chain uses TRBV5-4 with TRBJ1-1; 7 positions match TRBD1. Germline CDR1 SGHNT, CDR2 YYREEE (reference sequence). The V gene end was trimmed by 2 bases and the J gene end by 2 bases; junction bases not matched to a gene: 6. CDR3 length: 15 residues.